This T cell receptor beta chain derives from a study of patients and donors after allogeneic stem cell transplantation. TCRdb analysed the RT-PCR reads with MiXCR anew, one entry per CDR3 protein. The table lists roughly 200,000 distinct CDR3 sequences, about 38% of them singletons. The sequence derives from a human donor who was either an allogeneic HSCT recipient or a stem cell or donor lymphocyte infusion donor (not recorded which). It is not recorded whose cells these are; they may come from a transplant donor. The sample taken for sequencing was blood, either unsorted or a sorted T cell fraction (not recorded which).

Written as DNA, the CDR3 is TGCGCCAGCAACTTAGCGGGGGGCCACAATGAGCAGTTCTTC. Its translation: CASNLAGGHNEQFF. V is TRBV5-1 and J is TRBJ2-1, with 10 bases lining up with TRBD2. The CDR3 length is 14 residues. V dropped 6 bases and J dropped 5; count of bases not matched to a gene: 5. Germline V CDR1 and CDR2: SGHRS, YFSETQ. Using reference TRBV5-1 and TRBJ2-1 for the parts outside the CDR3, the full variable domain is KAGVTQTPRYLIKTRGQQVTLSCSPISGHRSVSWYQQTPGQGLQFLFEYFSETQRNKGNFPGRFSGRQFSNSRSEMNVSTLELGDSALYLCASNLAGGHNEQFFGPGTRLTVL.